This TCR beta chain came from a study of PD-1 blockade in classical Hodgkin lymphoma (dated by TCRdb to between 2020 and 2021). Regarding the complete study: Nivolumab dosing was 3 mg/kg intravenously every 2 weeks, continuing until either disease progression or unacceptable toxicity. The study used TCR beta sequencing and CyTOF to define a peripheral blood immune signature of response to PD-1 blockade in classical Hodgkin lymphoma. The full study reports these points: CD4+ but not CD8+ TCR diversity rose significantly by C4D1 (p=0.0027 vs p=0.16), most apparent in complete responders (p=0.02). Only a single clinical trial cohort was studied, and what caused the repertoire differences, possibly disease activity or prior therapy, remained undefined. Among trial patients, those achieving complete response had baseline diversity similar to that of newly diagnosed patients, while diversity was significantly lower in partial responders and progressors. Baseline TCR diversity was reported to be lower in newly diagnosed patients than in healthy donors and to be lower still in relapsed/refractory patients. Lower diversity was observed in patients in whom nivolumab was started less than 1 year after ASCT, and these patients were excluded from later analyses so that confounding by immune reconstitution would be avoided.

From a lookup of the germline V gene (reference sequence), CDR1 and CDR2 are LNHDA and SQIVND. The trim is 3 bases for V and 0 bases for J, with a gap of 14 bases between the germline ends. Taken from cysteine to phenylalanine, the CDR3 has 16 residues. The DNA shown is the 48-base CDR3, in frame from base 1. In light of the paper, this sample's time point label describes: cycle 4 day 1 (C4D1), after more than 5 weeks of nivolumab. Relapse after autologous stem cell transplantation had occurred in all trial patients, and cohorts A, B and C were distinguished by prior brentuximab vedotin exposure. A Miltenyi CD4+ T cell isolation kit was used for magnetic negative selection to purify CD4+ T cells from thawed PBMCs. The trial cohort included 45 to 65 patients with relapsed/refractory classical Hodgkin lymphoma, and each patient had a best overall response of complete response, partial response or progressive disease. Single-agent nivolumab was administered to trial patients in the multi-cohort phase II CheckMate 205 trial. An independent review committee assessed best overall response by applying the 2007 International Working Group response criteria. PBMCs from the trial were collected at three points: immediately before nivolumab initiation (C1D1), and during therapy at cycle 2 day 1 and cycle 4 day 1. Peripheral blood was collected in 8 mL Vacutainer Cell Preparation Tubes, from which PBMCs were isolated by centrifugation and then cryopreserved. Purified CD4+ and CD8+ fractions were generated only in cases for which an additional PBMC sample was available. On LS columns in a quadroMACS separator, the magnetically labelled cells were depleted, and the flow-through was collected as the purified fraction.

Only one count was recorded for this clone. This receptor's antigen is unknown. Per-base quality was not reported, and no clone a single base away is much larger than it. The Qiagen DNeasy kit was used to extract genomic DNA both from unsorted PBMCs and from the negatively selected CD4+ and CD8+ fractions. TCR beta CDR3 regions were subjected to amplification by immunoSEQ multiplex PCR with primers that anneal to V and J segments. A synthetic immune receptor repertoire was used to minimize amplification bias, and any residual bias was removed computationally once sequencing was done. Processing in the source paper ran as follows. Repertoire diversity was quantified as the Shannon entropy index using custom Python scripts. Unsorted, CD4+ and CD8+ repertoires were examined separately, except in combined analyses, for which CD4+ and CD8+ sequences were merged in silico. Clonal expansion was defined as a frequency increase of at least 2-fold after treatment compared with C1D1, and clones undetected at baseline were assigned a pseudocount of 0.5. Clones with 0 or 1 copy at C1D1 were defined as singleton clones, while clones with 2 or more copies were defined as non-singleton clones. By matching protein sequences in sorted samples from the same patient, clones expanded in unsorted samples were annotated as CD4+, CD8+ or unknown. Wilcoxon tests on paired samples were used to test diversity changes from C1D1 to C4D1. This immuneACCESS table, as held by TCRdb, lists in-frame sequences with V and J called but not all clones. Of the missing ones, under half trace to an unresolved V gene in checked studies; the others have no known cause. That table furnishes V, J and clone size, whereas the DNA furnished D and trimming. This sample gives 10,000 to 15,000 clones in total; roughly 83% of them show up just once. The ten top clones hold more than 0.85% of the sample.

The sequencing used CD4+ T cells from blood, collected before the fourth cycle of nivolumab. The origin of this receptor is a human donor with classical Hodgkin lymphoma. The chain uses TRBV19 and TRBJ1-1; TRBD1 is perhaps the D gene, given 5 matching bases. The DNA sequence reads TGTGCCAGTAGTATTAGGAAATCAGGGTTGAACACTGAAGCTTTCTTT. Its protein reads: CASSIRKSGLNTEAFF.